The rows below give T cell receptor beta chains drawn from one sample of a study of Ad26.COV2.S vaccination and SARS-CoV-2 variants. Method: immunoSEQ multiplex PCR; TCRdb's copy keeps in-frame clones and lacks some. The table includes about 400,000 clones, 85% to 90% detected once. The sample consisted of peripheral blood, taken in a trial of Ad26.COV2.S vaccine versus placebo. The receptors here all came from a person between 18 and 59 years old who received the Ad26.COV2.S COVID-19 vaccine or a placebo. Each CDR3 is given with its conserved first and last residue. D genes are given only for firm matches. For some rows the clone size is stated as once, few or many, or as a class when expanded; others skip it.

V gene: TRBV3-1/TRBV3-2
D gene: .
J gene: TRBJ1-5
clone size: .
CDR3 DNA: TGTGCCAGCAGCCAAGGGTCGGGCAGGGGAGGTCAGCCCCAGCATTTT
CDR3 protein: CASSQGSGRGGQPQHF

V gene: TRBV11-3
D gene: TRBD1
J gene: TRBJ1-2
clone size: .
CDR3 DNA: TGTGCCAGCAGCTTAGTCGACGGGACAGGCCGCCTTGGCTACACCTTC
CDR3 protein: CASSLVDGTGRLGYTF

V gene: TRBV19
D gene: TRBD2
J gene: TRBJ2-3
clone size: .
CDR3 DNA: TGTGCCAGTGGCACCGGGGGGGGGACAGATACGCAGTATTTT
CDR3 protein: CASGTGGGTDTQYF

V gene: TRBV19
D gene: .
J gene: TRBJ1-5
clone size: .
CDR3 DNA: TGTGCCAGTAGTCGCTTATTGAGATTCAATCAGCCCCAGCATTTT
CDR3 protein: CASSRLLRFNQPQHF

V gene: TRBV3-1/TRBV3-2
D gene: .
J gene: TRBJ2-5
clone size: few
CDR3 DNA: TGTGCCAGCAGCCGCCGGGGGCCGGGGGAGACCCAGTACTTC
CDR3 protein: CASSRRGPGETQYF

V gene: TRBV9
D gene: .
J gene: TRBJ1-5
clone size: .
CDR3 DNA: TGTGCCAGCAGCGTAGAAGGCAGGAGCAATCAGCCCCAGCATTTT
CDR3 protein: CASSVEGRSNQPQHF

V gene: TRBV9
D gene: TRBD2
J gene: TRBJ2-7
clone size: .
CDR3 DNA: TGTGCCAGCAGCGTAAATCCCCGGGGGGAAGCCTTCAACGAGCAGTACTTC
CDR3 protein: CASSVNPRGEAFNEQYF

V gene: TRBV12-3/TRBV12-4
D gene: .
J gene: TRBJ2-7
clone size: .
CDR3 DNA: TGTGCCAGCAAGGGGCAGGGCCCCTACGAGCAGTACTTC
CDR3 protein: CASKGQGPYEQYF

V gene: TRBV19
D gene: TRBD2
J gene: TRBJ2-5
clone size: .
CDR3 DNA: TGTGCCAGTAGTTGGCGGGGGGGCCGCGAAGAGACCCAGTACTTC
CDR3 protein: CASSWRGGREETQYF

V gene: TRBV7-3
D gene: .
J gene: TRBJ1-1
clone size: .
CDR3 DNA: TGTGCCAGCAGCTTGGCCCCGGGAGGAAGCCCTGAAGCTTTCTTT
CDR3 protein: CASSLAPGGSPEAFF

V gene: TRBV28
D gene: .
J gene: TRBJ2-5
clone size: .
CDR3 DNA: TGTGCCAGCACCTCCCGGGCAGGGGGGAGGTCCCAGTACTTC
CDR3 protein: CASTSRAGGRSQYF

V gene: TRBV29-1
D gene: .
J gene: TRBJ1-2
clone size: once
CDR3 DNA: TGCAGCGTTGTCCACAACTATGGCTACACCTTC
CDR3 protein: CSVVHNYGYTF

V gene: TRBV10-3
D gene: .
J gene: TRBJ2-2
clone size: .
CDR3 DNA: TGTGCCATCAGTGAGTCGTACTTGAACACCGGGGAGCTGTTTTTT
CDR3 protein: CAISESYLNTGELFF

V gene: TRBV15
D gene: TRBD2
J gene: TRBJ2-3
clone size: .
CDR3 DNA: TGTGCCACCAGCAGACGGACTAGCGGGGGGGCAGATACGCAGTATTTT
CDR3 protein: CATSRRTSGGADTQYF

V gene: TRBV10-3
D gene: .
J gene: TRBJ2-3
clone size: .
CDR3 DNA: TGTGCCATCAGTGAGGACAGTCGTACCACAGATACGCAGTATTTT
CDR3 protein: CAISEDSRTTDTQYF

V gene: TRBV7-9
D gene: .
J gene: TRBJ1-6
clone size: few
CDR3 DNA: TGTGCCAGCAGCTTAGTACCCGGGCCCCATTCACCCCTCCACTTT
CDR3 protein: CASSLVPGPHSPLHF

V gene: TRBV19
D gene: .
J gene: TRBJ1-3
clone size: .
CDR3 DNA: TGTGCCAGTAGTAAGGTCGCGGACTCTGGAAACACCATATATTTT
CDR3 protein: CASSKVADSGNTIYF

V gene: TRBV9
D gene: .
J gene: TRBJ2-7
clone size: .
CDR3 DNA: TGTGCCAGCAGCGCCACGTCAGGGACGGGGTCCTACGAGCAGTACTTC
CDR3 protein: CASSATSGTGSYEQYF

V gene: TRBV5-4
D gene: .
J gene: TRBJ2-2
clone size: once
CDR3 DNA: TGTGCCAGCAGCCGGCAGGGCTGGGAGCTGTTTTTT
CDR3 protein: CASSRQGWELFF

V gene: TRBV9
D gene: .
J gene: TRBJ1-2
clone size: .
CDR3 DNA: TGTGCCAGCAGCGTAACACAGGGTTCCTATGGCTACACCTTC
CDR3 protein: CASSVTQGSYGYTF

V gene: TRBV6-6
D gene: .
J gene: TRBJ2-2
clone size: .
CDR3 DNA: TGTGCCAGCAGTTATAGGGCGCTAAGGGCCGGGGAGCTGTTTTTT
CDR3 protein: CASSYRALRAGELFF

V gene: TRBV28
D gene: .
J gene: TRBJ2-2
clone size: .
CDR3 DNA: TGTGCCAGCAGTTTGGCCAGGGTGACCGGGGAGCTGTTTTTT
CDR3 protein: CASSLARVTGELFF

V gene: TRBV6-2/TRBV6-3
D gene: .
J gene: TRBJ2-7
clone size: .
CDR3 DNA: TGTGCCAGCAGTCGGACCTACGAGCAGTACTTC
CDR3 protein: CASSRTYEQYF

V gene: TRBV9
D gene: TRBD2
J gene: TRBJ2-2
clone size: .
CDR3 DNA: TGTGCCAGCAGCGTCACTAGCGGGGGCCAAACCGGGGAGCTGTTTTTT
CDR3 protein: CASSVTSGGQTGELFF

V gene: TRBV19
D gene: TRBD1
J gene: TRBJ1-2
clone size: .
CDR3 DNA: TGTGCCAGTAGTATACCAACAGGGGGCAGCTATGGCTACACCTTC
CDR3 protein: CASSIPTGGSYGYTF

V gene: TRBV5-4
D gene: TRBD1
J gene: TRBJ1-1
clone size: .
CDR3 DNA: TGTGCCAGCTTTATAAAACCACAGGGGCCCAGCACTGAAGCTTTCTTT
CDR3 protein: CASFIKPQGPSTEAFF

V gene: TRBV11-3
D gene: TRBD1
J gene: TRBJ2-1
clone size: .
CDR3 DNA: TGTGCCAGCAGCTTCGGGACAGGGACCCTGGCTGATGAGCAGTTCTTC
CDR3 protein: CASSFGTGTLADEQFF

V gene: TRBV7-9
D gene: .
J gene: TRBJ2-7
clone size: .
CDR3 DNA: TGTGCCCTTACGCGTACCGGGGGAACCTACGAGCAGTACTTC
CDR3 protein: CALTRTGGTYEQYF

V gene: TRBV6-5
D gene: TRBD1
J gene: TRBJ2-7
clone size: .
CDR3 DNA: TGTGCCAGCAGTTCAACAGGGGGCTGGCAGTACTTC
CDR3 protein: CASSSTGGWQYF

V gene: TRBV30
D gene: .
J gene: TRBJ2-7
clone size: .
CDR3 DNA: TGTGCCTGGAGGAGCCTCGGCTACTACGAGCAGTACTTC
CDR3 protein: CAWRSLGYYEQYF

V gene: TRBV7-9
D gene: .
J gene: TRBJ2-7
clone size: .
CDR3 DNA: TGTGCCAGCAGCTTAGCCTTGGGAAACGACGAGCAGTACTTC
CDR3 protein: CASSLALGNDEQYF

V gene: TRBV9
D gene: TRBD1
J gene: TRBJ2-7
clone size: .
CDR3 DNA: TGTGCCAGCAGCGCGGGGTGGACAGGGGGTACCTACGAGCAGTACTTC
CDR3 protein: CASSAGWTGGTYEQYF

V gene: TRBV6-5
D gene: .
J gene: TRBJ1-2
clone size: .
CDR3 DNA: TGTGCCAGCAGTTACTCCGAGGCTTCCCCCGGGGGCTACACCTTC
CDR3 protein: CASSYSEASPGGYTF

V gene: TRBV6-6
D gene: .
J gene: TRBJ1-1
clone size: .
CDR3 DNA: TGTGCCAGCAGCAAACTCGAACGGACCACTGAAGCTTTCTTT
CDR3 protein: CASSKLERTTEAFF

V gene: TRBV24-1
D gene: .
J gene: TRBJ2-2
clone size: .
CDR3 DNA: TGTGCCACTACCCAGAGCGCGAACACCGGGGAGCTGTTTTTT
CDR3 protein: CATTQSANTGELFF

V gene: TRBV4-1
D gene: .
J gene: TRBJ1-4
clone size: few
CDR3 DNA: TGCGCCAGCAGCCTAGGGACATTCAATGAAAAACTGTTTTTT
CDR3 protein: CASSLGTFNEKLFF

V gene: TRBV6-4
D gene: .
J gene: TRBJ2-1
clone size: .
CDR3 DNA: TGTGCCAGCAGTGAGCGGGGCGACTACAATGAGCAGTTCTTC
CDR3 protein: CASSERGDYNEQFF

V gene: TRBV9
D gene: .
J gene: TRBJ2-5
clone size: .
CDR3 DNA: TGTGCCAGCAGCGTAAGGGGGGAGATAGGAGAGACCCAGTACTTC
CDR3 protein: CASSVRGEIGETQYF

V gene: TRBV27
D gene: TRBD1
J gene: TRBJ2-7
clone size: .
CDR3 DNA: TGTGCCAGCAGTTTATCAGGGGGCCGTGGCGAGCAGTACTTC
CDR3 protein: CASSLSGGRGEQYF

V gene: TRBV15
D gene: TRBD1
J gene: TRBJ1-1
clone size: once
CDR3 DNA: TGTGCCACCAGCAGGGTAACAGGGGGCTCTGAAGCTTTCTTT
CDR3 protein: CATSRVTGGSEAFF

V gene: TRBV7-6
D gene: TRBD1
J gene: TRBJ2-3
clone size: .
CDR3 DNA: TGTGCCAGCAGCTTAGGAGTGACAGGGCTCCAAGATACGCAGTATTTT
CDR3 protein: CASSLGVTGLQDTQYF

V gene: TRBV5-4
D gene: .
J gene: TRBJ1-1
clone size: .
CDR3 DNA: TGTGCCAGCAGCAACCAACAGGGAAACACTGAAGCTTTCTTT
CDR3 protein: CASSNQQGNTEAFF

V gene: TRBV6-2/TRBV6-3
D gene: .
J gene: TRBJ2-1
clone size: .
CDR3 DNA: TGTGCCAGCAGTTTCGTCACCGAGTTCCACAATGAGCAGTTCTTC
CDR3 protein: CASSFVTEFHNEQFF

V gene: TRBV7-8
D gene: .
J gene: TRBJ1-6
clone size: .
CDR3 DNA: TGTGCCAGCAGCTTAGAGCGGGGAAGTATCGGTTCACCCCTCCACTTT
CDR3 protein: CASSLERGSIGSPLHF

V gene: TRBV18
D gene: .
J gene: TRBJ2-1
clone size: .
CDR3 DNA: TGTGCCAGCTCACCAGACAATGAGCAGTTCTTC
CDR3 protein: CASSPDNEQFF